This T cell receptor (beta chain) was recorded in a study of blood T cell repertoires in COVID-19 (TCRdb year 2020). Looking at the study overall: Samples from collaborators originated in the United States, Italy and Spain and spanned both the acute and convalescent phases of COVID-19. The prospective study material was composed of cDNA or gDNA derived from T cells, B-cell-depleted T cells, or PBMCs. The dataset comprised deeply sampled blood TCRbeta repertoires from subjects exposed to, actively infected with, or recovered from COVID-19. A freely available public database, intended as a resource for researchers studying the immune response to SARS-CoV-2, is where the repertoires were released. Samples were obtained from the ongoing ImmuneRACE study (first 160 participants) and from 1,254 subjects provided by 6 global collaborators. A de-identified subject ID, COVID-19 status, age in years and sex were almost always included in the sample metadata. Where available, HLA class I and class II types were obtained from metadata supplied by the sample provider rather than from assay-based typing.

What the study reported, not specific to this receptor: The amount of clinical and demographic metadata varied by source and participant and was provided uncurated.

At one collaborating source in Seattle, patients were enrolled during active infection and were followed longitudinally through the course of disease. Whole blood was collected in K2EDTA tubes by collaborating institutions according to the institutions' own protocols. For TCRbeta analysis, collaborators shipped samples in one of three forms: frozen whole blood, isolated PBMCs, or DNA extracted from either of those sample types. Note on this clone: Its specific antigen is unknown. No quality values exist for individual bases; no much larger clone is one base distant.

V is shortened by 5 bases, J by 5 bases, and the region joining them spans 14 bases. CDR3 length: 14 amino acids, cysteine to phenylalanine. The only DNA kept is the CDR3, 42 bases in frame from the first base. As encoded in the germline V gene, CDR1 is SGHRS while CDR2 is YFSETQ. TCRbeta CDR3 regions were amplified from genomic DNA using the immunoSEQ Assay, a bias-controlled multiplex PCR. The published analysis was carried out like this. Within the assay, amplification of reference gene primers was used to estimate how many nucleated cells each sample contained. To quantify the absolute abundance of each unique TCRbeta CDR3 rearrangement, sequence reads were collapsed and filtered. For each sample, productive Simpson clonality was calculated as the square root of Simpson's diversity index across productive rearrangements. What TCRdb holds here is the immuneACCESS table cut down to in-frame rearrangements. Part of the clones is not present; checked against another copy, under half of the missing clones reflect an unresolved V gene, and the others are unexplained. Clonal size and the V and J genes are those of that table, whereas D and trimming came from the DNA. For this sample the table gives a few hundred thousand clones, of which more than 75% were detected only once. The ten largest clones take up about 5.2% of the sample.

This sequence originates from a woman aged 55-69 years with COVID-19, enrolled during active disease. Sequences were obtained from peripheral blood. The chain is assembled from TRBV5-1 and TRBJ2-1; TRBD1 could be the D gene, as 5 bases match. CDR3 reads: CASRTETDHNEQFF. The bases are TGCGCCAGCAGGACCGAGACAGACCACAATGAGCAGTTCTTC.